This TCR beta chain was captured by sequencing in a study of cytomegalovirus exposure and HLA in healthy donors. Study outcomes and limitations: Relative to equally common others, HLA-associated TCR beta chains showed greater clonal expansion in a later analysis. In an earlier analysis, most TCR beta V segments were productive about 87% or about 30% of the time.

Vbeta (60) and Jbeta (13) primers were used in the PCR. TCRdb's copy holds only in-frame clones and misses some; the assay was immunoSEQ multiplex PCR. The sample has about 170,000 clones; about four fifths are singletons. Comments on this clone: As yet, its antigen is unknown.

Germline CDR1 LNHDA, CDR2 SQIVND (reference sequence). CDR3 length: 13 amino acids. Trimming removed 10 bases from V and 4 bases from J; junction bases left unmatched: 7. The receptor comes from a young woman in good health and CMV-seropositive. The sample comprised PBMCs. V is TRBV19 and J is TRBJ1-2; 9 bases align to TRBD1. The CDR3 DNA reads as TGTGCCATCGCCGACAGGGGGGCCTATGGCTACACCTTC. Translating it yields CAIADRGAYGYTF.